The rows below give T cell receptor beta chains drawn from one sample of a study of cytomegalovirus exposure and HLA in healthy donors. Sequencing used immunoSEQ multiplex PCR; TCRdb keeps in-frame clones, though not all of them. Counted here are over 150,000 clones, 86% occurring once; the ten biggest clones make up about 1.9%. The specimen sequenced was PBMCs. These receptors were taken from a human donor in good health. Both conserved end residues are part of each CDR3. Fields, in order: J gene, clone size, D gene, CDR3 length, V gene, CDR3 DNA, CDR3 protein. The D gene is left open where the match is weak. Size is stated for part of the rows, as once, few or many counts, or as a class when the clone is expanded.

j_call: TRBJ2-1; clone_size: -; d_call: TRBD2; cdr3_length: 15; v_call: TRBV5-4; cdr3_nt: TGTGCCAGCCAATCCGGGACTAGCGGGCACAATGAGCAGTTCTTC; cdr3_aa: CASQSGTSGHNEQFF
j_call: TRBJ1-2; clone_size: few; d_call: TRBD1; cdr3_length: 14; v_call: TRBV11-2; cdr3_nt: TGTGCCAGCAGCTCTCGGACAGGGAACTATGGCTACACCTTC; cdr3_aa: CASSSRTGNYGYTF
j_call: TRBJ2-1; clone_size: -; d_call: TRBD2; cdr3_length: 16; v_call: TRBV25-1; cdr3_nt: TGTGCCAGCAGTGAATTCCGGCGGGGGGGATACAATGAGCAGTTCTTC; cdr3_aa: CASSEFRRGGYNEQFF
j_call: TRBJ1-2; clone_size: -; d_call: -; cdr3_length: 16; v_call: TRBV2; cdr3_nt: TGTGCCAGCACGTTCGACAGTTCAGTTTCTAACTATGGCTACACCTTC; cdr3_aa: CASTFDSSVSNYGYTF
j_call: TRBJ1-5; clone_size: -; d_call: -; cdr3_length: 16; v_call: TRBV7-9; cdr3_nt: TGTGCCAGCAGCTTAGTTGTAGGTAGCTTTGAGCAGCCCCAGCATTTT; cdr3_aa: CASSLVVGSFEQPQHF
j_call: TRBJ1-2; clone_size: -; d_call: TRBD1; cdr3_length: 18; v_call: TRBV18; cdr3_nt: TGTGCCAGCTCACCACTTCGTGTACAGGGGCTTTATCTGCTGGGATACACCTTC; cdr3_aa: CASSPLRVQGLYLLGYTF
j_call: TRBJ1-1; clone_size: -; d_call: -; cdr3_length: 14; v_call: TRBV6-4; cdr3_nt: TGTGCCAGCAGTGACACATTCATGAACACTGAAGCTTTCTTT; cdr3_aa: CASSDTFMNTEAFF
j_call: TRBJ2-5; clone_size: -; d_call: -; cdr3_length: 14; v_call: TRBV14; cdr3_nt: TGTGCCAGCAGCCGCGGACAGCTCCAAGAGACCCAGTACTTC; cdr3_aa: CASSRGQLQETQYF
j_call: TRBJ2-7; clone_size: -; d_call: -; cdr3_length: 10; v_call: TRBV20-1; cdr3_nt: TGCAGTGCGGGGCCCTACGAGCAGTACTTC; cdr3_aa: CSAGPYEQYF
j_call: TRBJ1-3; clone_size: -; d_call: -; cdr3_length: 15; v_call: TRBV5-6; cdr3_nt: TGTGCCAGCAGCTTGGATCGGCAGGTCGGAAACACCATATATTTT; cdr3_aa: CASSLDRQVGNTIYF
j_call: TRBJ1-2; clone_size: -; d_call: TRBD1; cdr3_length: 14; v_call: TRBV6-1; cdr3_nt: TGTGCCAGCAGTGAAGCTTGGGACAGTTATGGCTACACCTTC; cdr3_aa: CASSEAWDSYGYTF
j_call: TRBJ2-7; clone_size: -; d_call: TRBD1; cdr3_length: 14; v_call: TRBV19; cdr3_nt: TGTGCCAGTAGCCTAGGACAGGGTCTCTACGAGCAGTACTTC; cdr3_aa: CASSLGQGLYEQYF
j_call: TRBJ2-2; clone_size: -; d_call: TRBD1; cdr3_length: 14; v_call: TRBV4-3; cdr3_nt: TGCGCCAGCAGCCAAGGACAGGGGACCGGGGAGCTGTTTTTT; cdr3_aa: CASSQGQGTGELFF
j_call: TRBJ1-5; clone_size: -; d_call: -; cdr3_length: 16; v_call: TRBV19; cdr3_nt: TGTGCCAGTAGTATATCGTCCAGGGAACGTAATCAGCCCCAGCATTTT; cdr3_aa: CASSISSRERNQPQHF
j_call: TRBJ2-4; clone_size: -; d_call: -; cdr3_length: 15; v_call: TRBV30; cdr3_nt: TGTGCCTGGAGTGTACTTGCGGGACGTTGGAACATTCAGTACTTC; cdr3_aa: CAWSVLAGRWNIQYF
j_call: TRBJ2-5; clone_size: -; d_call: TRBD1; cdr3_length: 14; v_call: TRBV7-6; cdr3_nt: TGTGCCAGCAGCTGGGGACAGGCCGAAGAGACCCAGTACTTC; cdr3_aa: CASSWGQAEETQYF
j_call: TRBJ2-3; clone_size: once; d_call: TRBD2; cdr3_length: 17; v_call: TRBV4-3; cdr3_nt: TGCGCCAGCAGCCAAGGCCTAACTAGCGGGGGGACAGATACGCAGTATTTT; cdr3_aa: CASSQGLTSGGTDTQYF
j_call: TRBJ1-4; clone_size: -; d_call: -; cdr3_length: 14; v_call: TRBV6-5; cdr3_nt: TGTGCCAGCAGCCGCAGGGGACCGGTTGAAAAACTGTTTTTT; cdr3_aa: CASSRRGPVEKLFF
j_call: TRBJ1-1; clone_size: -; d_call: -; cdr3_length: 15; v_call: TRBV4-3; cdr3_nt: TGCGCCAGCAGCCAACGTCGTGTATCGGGCACTGAAGCTTTCTTT; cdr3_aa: CASSQRRVSGTEAFF
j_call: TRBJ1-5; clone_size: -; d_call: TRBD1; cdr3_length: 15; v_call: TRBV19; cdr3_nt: TGTGCCAGTACCTTCGGGACAGGCGGCAATCAGCCCCAGCATTTT; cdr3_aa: CASTFGTGGNQPQHF
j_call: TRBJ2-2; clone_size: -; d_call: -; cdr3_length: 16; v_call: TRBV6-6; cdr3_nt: TGTGCCAGCAGTTATTCGGGGTTAGGAAGCACCGGGGAGCTGTTTTTT; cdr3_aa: CASSYSGLGSTGELFF
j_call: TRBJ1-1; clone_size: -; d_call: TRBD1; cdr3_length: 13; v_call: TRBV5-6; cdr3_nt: TGTGCCAGCAGCCGACTCAGGGGGACTGAAGCTTTCTTT; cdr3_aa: CASSRLRGTEAFF
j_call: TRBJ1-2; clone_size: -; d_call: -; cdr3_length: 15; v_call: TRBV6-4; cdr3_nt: TGTGCCAGCAGTGGGCAAATAGGGAGTTCCTATGGCTACACCTTC; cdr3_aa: CASSGQIGSSYGYTF
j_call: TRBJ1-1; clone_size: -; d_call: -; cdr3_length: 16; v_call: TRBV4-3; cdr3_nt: TGCGCCAGCAGCCAAGTTTTTGCGGAGGGGAACACTGAAGCTTTCTTT; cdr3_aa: CASSQVFAEGNTEAFF
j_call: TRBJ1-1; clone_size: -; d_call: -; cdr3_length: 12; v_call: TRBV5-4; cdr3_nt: TGTGCCAGCAGCTTGGCCGGACAAGCGGCTTTCTTT; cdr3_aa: CASSLAGQAAFF
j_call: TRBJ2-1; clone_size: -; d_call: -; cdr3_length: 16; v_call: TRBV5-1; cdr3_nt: TGCGCCAGCAGCTTGGCCAATCCGGCTAGCGAGCATGAGCAGTTCTTC; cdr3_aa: CASSLANPASEHEQFF
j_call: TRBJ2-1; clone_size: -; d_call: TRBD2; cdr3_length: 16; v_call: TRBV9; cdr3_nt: TGTGCCAGCAGCGTCATTAGCGGGAGGGGGCTCAATGAGCAGTTCTTC; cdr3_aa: CASSVISGRGLNEQFF
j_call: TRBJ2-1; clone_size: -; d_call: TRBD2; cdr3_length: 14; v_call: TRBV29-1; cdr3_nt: TGCAGCGCGGGGGGGGGCGCAACCTACAATGAGCAGTTCTTC; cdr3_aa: CSAGGGATYNEQFF
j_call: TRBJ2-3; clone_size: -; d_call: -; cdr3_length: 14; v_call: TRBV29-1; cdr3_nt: TGCAGCGGCAGACTACGGTTTACGACAGATACGCAGTATTTT; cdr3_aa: CSGRLRFTTDTQYF
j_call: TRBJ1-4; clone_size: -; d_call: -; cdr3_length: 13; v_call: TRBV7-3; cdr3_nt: TGTGCCAGCCGCGAAGTGAGTAATGAAAAACTGTTTTTT; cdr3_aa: CASREVSNEKLFF
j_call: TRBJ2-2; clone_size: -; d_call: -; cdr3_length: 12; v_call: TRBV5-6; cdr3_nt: TGTGCCAGCAGTCGGAGGACCGGGGAGCTGTTTTTT; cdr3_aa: CASSRRTGELFF
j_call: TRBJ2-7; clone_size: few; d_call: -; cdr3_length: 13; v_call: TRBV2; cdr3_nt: TGTGCCACCGGCCGGGGGTTGACCTACGAGCAGTACTTC; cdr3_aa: CATGRGLTYEQYF
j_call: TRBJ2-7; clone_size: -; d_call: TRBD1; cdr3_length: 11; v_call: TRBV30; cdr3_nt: TGTGCCTGGGGACAGGGCTACGAGCAGTACTTC; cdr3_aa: CAWGQGYEQYF
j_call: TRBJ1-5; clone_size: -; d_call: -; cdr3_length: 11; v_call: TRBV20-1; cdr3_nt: TGCAGTGCTAGTAAGGGGGAGCCCCAGCATTTT; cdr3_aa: CSASKGEPQHF
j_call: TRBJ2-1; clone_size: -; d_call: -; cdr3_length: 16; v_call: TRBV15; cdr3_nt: TGTGCCACCAGCAGAGGGCGGGGAAGCTCCTACAATGAGCAGTTCTTC; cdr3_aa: CATSRGRGSSYNEQFF
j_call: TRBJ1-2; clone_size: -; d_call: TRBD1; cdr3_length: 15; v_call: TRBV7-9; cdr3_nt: TGTGCCAGCAGCTTAGGCGCACAGGGGTACTATGGCTACACCTTC; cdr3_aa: CASSLGAQGYYGYTF
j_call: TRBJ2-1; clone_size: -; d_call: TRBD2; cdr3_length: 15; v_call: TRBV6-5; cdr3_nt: TGTGCCAGCAGTTACGAGACTAGCGGGCTAAATGAGCAGTTCTTC; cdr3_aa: CASSYETSGLNEQFF
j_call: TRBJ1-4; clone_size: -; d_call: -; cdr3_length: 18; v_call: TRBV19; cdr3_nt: TGTGCCAGTAGGGGGGGACGGCACCGGGGGTCAACTAATGAAAAACTGTTTTTT; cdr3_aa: CASRGGRHRGSTNEKLFF
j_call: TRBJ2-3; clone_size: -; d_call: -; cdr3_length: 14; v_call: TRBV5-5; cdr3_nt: TGTGCCAGCAGCCTTATTTTTTTGACAGATACGCAGTATTTT; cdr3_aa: CASSLIFLTDTQYF
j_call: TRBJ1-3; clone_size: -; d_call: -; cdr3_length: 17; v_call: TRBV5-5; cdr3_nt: TGTGCCAGCAGCTTGGCCATTTATGCAGGGTCTGGAAACACCATATATTTT; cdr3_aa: CASSLAIYAGSGNTIYF
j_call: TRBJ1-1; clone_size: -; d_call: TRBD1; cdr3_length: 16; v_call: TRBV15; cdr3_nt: TGTGCCACCAGTCTAGGACAGGGAAGGCCGAACACTGAAGCTTTCTTT; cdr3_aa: CATSLGQGRPNTEAFF
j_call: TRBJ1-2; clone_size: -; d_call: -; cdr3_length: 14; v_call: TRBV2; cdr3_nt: TGTGCCAGCAGTGGTCCAGGGGAAGTCTATGGCTACACCTTC; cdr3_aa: CASSGPGEVYGYTF
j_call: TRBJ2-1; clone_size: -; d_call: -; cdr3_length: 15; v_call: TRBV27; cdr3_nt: TGTGCCAGCAGTTTCCGGGACAAGCCATACAATGAGCAGTTCTTC; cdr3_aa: CASSFRDKPYNEQFF
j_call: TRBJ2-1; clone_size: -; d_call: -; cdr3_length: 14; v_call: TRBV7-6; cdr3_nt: TGTGCCAGCAGCTTAGCGGCAGCCTACAATGAGCAGTTCTTC; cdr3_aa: CASSLAAAYNEQFF
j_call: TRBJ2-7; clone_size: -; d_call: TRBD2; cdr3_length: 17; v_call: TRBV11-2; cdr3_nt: TGTGCCAGCAGCTTAGCCTCTAGCGGGAGAAAGGACTACGAGCAGTACTTC; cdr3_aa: CASSLASSGRKDYEQYF
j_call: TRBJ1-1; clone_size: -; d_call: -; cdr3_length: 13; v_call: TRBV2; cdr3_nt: TGTGCCAGCAGTGCAGACTCAAACACTGAAGCTTTCTTT; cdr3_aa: CASSADSNTEAFF
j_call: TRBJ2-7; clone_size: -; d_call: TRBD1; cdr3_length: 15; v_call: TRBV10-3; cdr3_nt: TGTGCCATCAGTGATTCAGGACAGGCTACCTACGAGCAGTACTTC; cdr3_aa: CAISDSGQATYEQYF
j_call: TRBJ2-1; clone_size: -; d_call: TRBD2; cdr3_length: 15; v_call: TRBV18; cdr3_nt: TGTGCCAGCTCACGCCTAGCGGGAGGGCCAAATGAGCAGTTCTTC; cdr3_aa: CASSRLAGGPNEQFF
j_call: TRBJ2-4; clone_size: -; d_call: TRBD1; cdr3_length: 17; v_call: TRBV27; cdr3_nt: TGTGCCAGCAGTCCCCGACAGGGAGTGGCGGCCAAAAACATTCAGTACTTC; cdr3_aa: CASSPRQGVAAKNIQYF
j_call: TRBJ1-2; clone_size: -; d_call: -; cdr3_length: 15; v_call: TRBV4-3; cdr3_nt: TGCGCCAGCAGCCAAGATCTGCCAGGGGTCTATGGCTACACCTTC; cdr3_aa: CASSQDLPGVYGYTF
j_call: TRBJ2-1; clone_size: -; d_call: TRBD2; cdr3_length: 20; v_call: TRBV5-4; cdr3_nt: TGTGCCAGCAGCTTGAACTGGTTGGCTAGCGGGAGTAATATGGGCAATGAGCAGTTCTTC; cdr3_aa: CASSLNWLASGSNMGNEQFF